A selection of T cell receptor beta chains follows, all from one sample in a study of technical replicates of blood from a handful of donors. Libraries were prepared by immunoSEQ multiplex PCR; TCRdb keeps only in-frame clonotypes and omits some of them. The repertoire includes 80,000 to 90,000 clones, roughly 94% of them detected once, and 0.2% to 0.3% sits in the top ten. Sequencing input: T cells isolated from PBMCs. The receptors originated from a human donor in good health. Both conserved end residues are part of each CDR3. Fields, in order: clone size, J gene, D gene, V gene, CDR3 protein, CDR3 DNA. A D gene is named only where the DNA matches it firmly. Clone size is given for some rows only: seen once, a few or many times, or a class if the clone is expanded.

abundance: -
j_gene: TRBJ2-2
d_gene: TRBD2
v_gene: TRBV7-9
CDR3aa: CASRIQGLAGVIAGELFF
CDR3nt: TGTGCCAGCCGTATCCAGGGACTAGCGGGAGTTATAGCCGGGGAGCTGTTTTTT

abundance: -
j_gene: TRBJ2-4
d_gene: -
v_gene: TRBV5-6
CDR3aa: CASSLEGRGTKNIQYF
CDR3nt: TGTGCCAGCAGCTTGGAAGGCCGGGGGACCAAAAACATTCAGTACTTC

abundance: -
j_gene: TRBJ2-7
d_gene: TRBD1
v_gene: TRBV7-9
CDR3aa: CASSGWTGSYEQYF
CDR3nt: TGTGCCAGCAGCGGATGGACAGGCTCCTACGAGCAGTACTTC

abundance: -
j_gene: TRBJ1-1
d_gene: TRBD1
v_gene: TRBV7-3
CDR3aa: CASSPRQGANTEAFF
CDR3nt: TGTGCCAGCAGCCCAAGACAGGGGGCGAACACTGAAGCTTTCTTT

abundance: -
j_gene: TRBJ2-2
d_gene: TRBD1
v_gene: TRBV19
CDR3aa: CASRRQGNTGELFF
CDR3nt: TGTGCCAGTAGGAGACAGGGGAACACCGGGGAGCTGTTTTTT

abundance: -
j_gene: TRBJ2-7
d_gene: -
v_gene: TRBV27
CDR3aa: CATLEGYEQYF
CDR3nt: TGTGCCACCCTGGAGGGCTACGAGCAGTACTTC

abundance: -
j_gene: TRBJ1-2
d_gene: -
v_gene: TRBV2
CDR3aa: CASSEDAGGGYTF
CDR3nt: TGTGCCAGCAGTGAAGACGCGGGGGGTGGCTACACCTTC

abundance: -
j_gene: TRBJ1-3
d_gene: -
v_gene: TRBV12-2
CDR3aa: CASRPNRTVLSGNTIYF
CDR3nt: TGTGCAAGTCGCCCTAACCGGACAGTTCTCTCTGGAAACACCATATATTTT

abundance: once
j_gene: TRBJ1-5
d_gene: -
v_gene: TRBV19
CDR3aa: CASSIQSGNQPQHF
CDR3nt: TGTGCCAGTAGTATTCAAAGCGGCAATCAGCCCCAGCATTTT

abundance: -
j_gene: TRBJ2-1
d_gene: -
v_gene: TRBV9
CDR3aa: CASSGREVGINEQFF
CDR3nt: TGTGCCAGCAGCGGCCGGGAAGTCGGAATCAATGAGCAGTTCTTC

abundance: once
j_gene: TRBJ2-1
d_gene: TRBD2
v_gene: TRBV9
CDR3aa: CASSDPPGLPINEQFF
CDR3nt: TGTGCCAGCAGCGACCCCCCGGGACTACCTATCAATGAGCAGTTCTTC

abundance: -
j_gene: TRBJ1-2
d_gene: -
v_gene: TRBV7-3
CDR3aa: CASSLRGGPYGYTF
CDR3nt: TGTGCCAGCAGCTTAAGAGGAGGGCCCTATGGCTACACCTTC

abundance: -
j_gene: TRBJ2-3
d_gene: -
v_gene: TRBV7-2
CDR3aa: CASSTTEYTDTQYF
CDR3nt: TGTGCCAGCAGCACGACAGAATACACAGATACGCAGTATTTT

abundance: -
j_gene: TRBJ2-2
d_gene: -
v_gene: TRBV7-3
CDR3aa: CASSPGSNTGELFF
CDR3nt: TGTGCCAGCAGCCCGGGATCGAACACCGGGGAGCTGTTTTTT

abundance: -
j_gene: TRBJ1-1
d_gene: -
v_gene: TRBV27
CDR3aa: CASTTRGGNTEAFF
CDR3nt: TGTGCCAGCACCACTCGGGGGGGGAACACTGAAGCTTTCTTT

abundance: -
j_gene: TRBJ2-7
d_gene: -
v_gene: TRBV29-1
CDR3aa: CSVERRGSYEQYF
CDR3nt: TGCAGCGTTGAGAGGCGGGGCTCCTACGAGCAGTACTTC

abundance: -
j_gene: TRBJ2-1
d_gene: TRBD1
v_gene: TRBV2
CDR3aa: CASRAGTGVYNEQFF
CDR3nt: TGTGCCAGCAGAGCCGGGACAGGGGTCTACAATGAGCAGTTCTTC

abundance: once
j_gene: TRBJ2-2
d_gene: -
v_gene: TRBV6-1
CDR3aa: CASREGMDHGELFF
CDR3nt: TGTGCCAGCAGGGAGGGGATGGATCACGGGGAGCTGTTTTTT